The clone carrying this T cell receptor beta chain was counted only a few times. This sample was taken from a study of blood T cell repertoires in COVID-19. Across the study: T cells, B-cell-depleted T cells, or PBMCs supplied cDNA or gDNA.

Generated by immunoSEQ multiplex PCR, the TCRdb table keeps only in-frame clones and is missing some. The sample has 250,000 to 350,000 clones; 80% to 85% are singletons. This CDR3 spans 15 amino acids. Germline lookup yields CDR1 SNHLY and CDR2 FYNNEI. Trimming stripped 8 bases from V and 3 bases from J, with 19 bases between. The chain has TRBV2 and TRBJ1-2, with TRBD1 as a possible D gene (5 bases). The sequence derives from a person aged 65 to 85 with COVID-19, enrolled during active disease. The sequenced sample consisted of peripheral blood. DNA for the CDR3: TGTGCCAGCGTGAGCGACGGGCAGGGCTACTATGGCTACACCTTC. Translating it yields CASVSDGQGYYGYTF.